This passage covers 24 T cell receptor beta chains from one sample sequenced in a study of T cell responses to AZD1222 COVID-19 vaccine. Profiling relied on immunoSEQ multiplex PCR, and the TCRdb table lists in-frame clones only, not all of them. The data hold under 170,000 clones, with over 75% observed a single time. The source material was peripheral blood, sampled 28 days after the second AZD1222 dose. The receptors were sampled from an adult who received the AZD1222 COVID-19 vaccine.

The V call is TRBV28, the J call TRBJ1-5; 7 bases line up with TRBD1. The germline gives CDR1 MDHEN, CDR2 SYDVKM. V lost 6 bases to trimming and J lost 1 base; unmatched junction nucleotides: 6. The CDR3 runs 15 residues. The CDR3, as DNA: TGTGCCAGCAGCCCAACAGGGGCGAGCAATCAGCCCCAGCATTTT. Its translation: CASSPTGASNQPQHF.

This clone was observed once. This sequence joins TRBV2 and TRBJ1-4, with D unclear. Trimming removed 4 bases at V and 7 bases at J, with 16 bases between. Germline CDR1 reads SNHLY; CDR2 reads FYNNEI. The CDR3 has 15 amino acids. The CDR3 DNA sequence: TGTGCCAGCAGTGGGCGAGATCCTATCGGTGAAAAACTGTTTTTT. Translated: CASSGRDPIGEKLFF.

This rearrangement joins TRBV6-6 to TRBJ2-3, with D maybe TRBD1 (6 bases). The CDR3 length is 20 residues. V lost 5 bases and J 5 bases, leaving 32 bases between the germline ends. Germline CDR1 reads MNHNY; CDR2 reads SVGAGI (reference sequence). CDR3 DNA: TGTGCCAGCAGTCCTACCCGCCCTACAGGGTCCAGTCCAAGGGTAGATACGCAGTATTTT. This codes for CASSPTRPTGSSPRVDTQYF.

The rearrangement uses TRBV5-1 and TRBJ2-7; TRBD1 or TRBD2 may be the D gene (5 bases each). Germline CDR1 and CDR2: SGHRS and YFSETQ. The germline V and J ends were trimmed by 0 bases and 1 base, with 14 bases remaining between them. CDR3 length equals 16 residues. For the CDR3, the DNA is TGCGCCAGCAGCTTGGCTACGGGACGGCCTTCCTACGAGCAGTACTTC. Its translation: CASSLATGRPSYEQYF. Together with reference TRBV5-1 and TRBJ2-7, the CDR3 gives the full variable domain: KAGVTQTPRYLIKTRGQQVTLSCSPISGHRSVSWYQQTPGQGLQFLFEYFSETQRNKGNFPGRFSGRQFSNSRSEMNVSTLELGDSALYLCASSLATGRPSYEQYFGPGTRLTVT.

This clone was seen a handful of times. The J gene is TRBJ2-6, the V gene TRBV27; D uncertain. CDR1 MNHEY and CDR2 SMNVEV come from the germline V gene (reference sequence). CDR3 length: 13 amino acids. Between the trimmed V and J ends, which lost 9 bases and 0 bases, there was a span of 6 bases. The DNA for the CDR3 is TGTGCCAGTCAAAACTCTGGGGCCAACGTCCTGACTTTC. This translates into CASQNSGANVLTF.

The J gene is TRBJ1-1, the V gene TRBV6-5; tentatively, D is TRBD1 (5 bases). Trimming left V 9 bases short and J 5 bases short, with 16 bases between. Germline assignment: CDR1 MNHEY and CDR2 SVGAGI. This CDR3 has 13 amino acids. Here the CDR3 DNA reads TGTGCCAGGGCCCTGGAGGGGCGGACTGAAGCTTTCTTT. It specifies CARALEGRTEAFF.

This sequence joins TRBV29-1 and TRBJ1-4, with a weak D call TRBD1 (5 bases). Deletions cut 4 bases from V and 8 bases from J, with 14 bases between. The CDR3 consists of 13 residues. CDR1 and CDR2 from the germline V gene are SQVTM and ANQGSEA. CDR3 sequence reads: CSVGQRMGEKLFF. As DNA, the CDR3 is TGCAGCGTTGGACAGAGAATGGGAGAAAAACTGTTTTTT.

J is TRBJ1-1 and V is TRBV29-1, with unresolved D. Germline values: CDR1 SQVTM, CDR2 ANQGSEA. CDR3 length: 12 amino acids. The V and J ends lost 7 bases and 5 bases respectively, with 14 bases between them. DNA for the CDR3: TGCAGCGCCTTGGACGGACCGACTGAAGCTTTCTTT. It specifies CSALDGPTEAFF.

This chain connects TRBV28 to TRBJ1-5, with D possibly TRBD1 on 5 matching bases. Germline values: CDR1 MDHEN, CDR2 SYDVKM. The CDR3 runs 15 residues. The germline V and J ends were trimmed by 3 bases and 6 bases, with 15 bases remaining between them. CDR3 region: CASSFDKRGGQPQHF. DNA for the CDR3: TGTGCCAGCAGTTTTGATAAAAGGGGAGGTCAGCCCCAGCATTTT.

The chain combines TRBV5-1 with TRBJ2-7; TRBD1 agrees at 9 bases. CDR1 and CDR2 (germline): SGHRS, YFSETQ. The V gene end was trimmed by 4 bases and the J gene end by 3 bases; junction bases not matched to a gene: 8. The CDR3 length is 15 residues. In DNA, the CDR3 is TGCGCCAGCAGCGGAGGACAGGGGACCATCTACGAGCAGTACTTC. Protein: CASSGGQGTIYEQYF.

The chain has TRBV6-5 and TRBJ2-7, with 8 bases matching TRBD1. Trimming cost V 0 bases and J 2 bases; bases outside gene matches: 3. Germline values: CDR1 MNHEY, CDR2 SVGAGI. The CDR3 has 15 amino acids. CDR3 coding DNA: TGTGCCAGCAGTTACTCGACAGGGGCGACCTACGAGCAGTACTTC. This codes for CASSYSTGATYEQYF.

The chain joins TRBV29-1 to TRBJ1-1, with D uncertain. V was pared by 6 bases and J by 3 bases, with 8 bases between. Germline CDR1 reads SQVTM; CDR2 reads ANQGSEA. The CDR3 extends over 11 amino acids. CDR3 nucleotides: TGCAGCGTCATCATCGACACTGAAGCTTTCTTT. It translates to CSVIIDTEAFF.

This chain joins TRBV2 and TRBJ2-1, with 11 bases fitting TRBD2. Germline V gene lookup returns CDR1 SNHLY and CDR2 FYNNEI. The CDR3 is made up of 18 amino acids. With 3 bases clipped from V and 2 bases from J, the junction kept 9 bases outside the gene matches. CDR3 residues: CASSEPPGLAATYNEQFF. CDR3 DNA sequence: TGTGCCAGCAGTGAGCCACCGGGACTAGCGGCGACCTACAATGAGCAGTTCTTC.

This chain connects TRBV6-4 to TRBJ1-2; maybe TRBD1 (5 bases). Between the trimmed V and J ends, which lost 3 bases and 0 bases, there was a span of 8 bases. CDR3 length: 14 amino acids. Per the germline V gene, CDR1 is MRHNA and CDR2 is SNTAGT. CDR3 residues: CASSEGTANYGYTF. The CDR3 DNA is TGTGCCAGCAGTGAAGGGACCGCTAACTATGGCTACACCTTC.

This rearrangement joins TRBV19 to TRBJ2-7; D unclear. This CDR3 contains 16 residues. Looked up from germline, CDR1 is LNHDA and CDR2 is SQIVND (reference sequence). Trimming took 5 bases from V and 1 from J, leaving 18 bases between them. The CDR3 nucleotides read TGTGCCAGTAGTCTCCAGGCCCCGGAGTTATCCTACGAGCAGTACTTC. It yields the protein CASSLQAPELSYEQYF.

This chain connects TRBV5-4 to TRBJ2-7; D uncertain. CDR1 and CDR2 from the germline V gene are SGHNT and YYREEE (reference sequence). The CDR3 is made up of 12 amino acids. Trimming stripped 0 bases from V and 3 bases from J, with 4 bases between. The CDR3 DNA is TGTGCCAGCAGCTTGGACTTCTACGAGCAGTACTTC. Its protein is CASSLDFYEQYF.

The genes are TRBV6-5 and TRBJ2-6; D uncertain. This CDR3 has 13 amino acids. Trimming took off 6 bases at V and 4 bases at J, with 7 bases between the two ends. In germline, CDR1 is MNHEY, CDR2 SVGAGI. The CDR3 DNA is TGTGCCAGCAGGATACAGGGGGCCAACGTCCTGACTTTC. It specifies CASRIQGANVLTF.

The chain links TRBV24-1 to TRBJ2-3; unclear D gene. The ends were cut back, 5 bases at V and 5 bases at J, with 10 bases in the middle. The CDR3 has 13 amino acids. CDR1 is KGHDR and CDR2 is SFDVKD in the germline V gene. CDR3 region: CATSVHQKDTQYF. CDR3 nucleotide sequence: TGTGCCACCAGTGTCCACCAGAAAGATACGCAGTATTTT.

This clone is a singleton in its sample. The chain couples TRBV27 to TRBJ1-1; 9 bases fit TRBD1. V gave up 0 bases and J gave up 7 bases; unmatched junction bases: 6. The CDR3 has 15 residues. CDR1 and CDR2 (germline): MNHEY, SMNVEV (reference sequence). CDR3 sequence: CASSLSPDRGFEAFF. In nucleotides, the CDR3 is TGTGCCAGCAGTTTATCGCCGGACAGGGGTTTTGAAGCTTTCTTT.

The J gene is TRBJ2-2, the V gene TRBV6-5; no clear D gene. Trimming shortened V by 6 bases and J by 4 bases, and 9 bases separated the two germline ends. Germline loops: CDR1 MNHEY, CDR2 SVGAGI. This CDR3 comprises 13 residues. The CDR3 DNA follows: TGTGCCAGCAGCGCCGGGCCCACCGGGGAGCTGTTTTTT. Its translation is CASSAGPTGELFF.

This clone occurred once. The chain carries TRBV30 and TRBJ2-5, with unresolved D. CDR3 length equals 13 residues. Trimming pared 0 bases from V and 2 bases from J, leaving 7 bases between. From germline, CDR1 is GTSNPN and CDR2 SVGIG (reference sequence). The CDR3 is CAWSVIIQETQYF. DNA of the CDR3: TGTGCCTGGAGTGTAATCATACAAGAGACCCAGTACTTC.

The V gene is TRBV15, the J gene TRBJ2-5, with TRBD2 matching 11 bases. From germline, CDR1 is LNHNV and CDR2 YYDKDF (reference sequence). V lost 4 bases to trimming and J lost 5 bases; unmatched junction nucleotides: 9. This CDR3 is built from 16 residues. CDR3 loop: CATSTHIAGGPETQYF. Here the CDR3 DNA reads TGTGCCACCAGCACCCATATAGCGGGAGGGCCTGAGACCCAGTACTTC.

The genes are TRBV3-1 (or the pseudogene TRBV3-2) and TRBJ2-7; unclear D gene. V lost 4 bases and J lost 2, with 12 bases in between. The CDR3 extends over 14 amino acids. Germline lookup yields CDR1 LGHDT and CDR2 YNNKEL (reference sequence). The CDR3 nucleotides read TGTGCCAGCAGCCCAACGGACGGACCCTACGAGCAGTACTTC. This translates into CASSPTDGPYEQYF.

This rearrangement joins TRBV3-1 (or the pseudogene TRBV3-2) to TRBJ2-2; TRBD1 is a possible D gene (6 bases). The CDR3 covers 14 residues. The V end lost 6 bases, the J end lost 6 bases, and 14 bases lay between the germline ends. Germline CDR1 and CDR2: LGHDT and YNNKEL (reference sequence). CDR3 sequence: CASSSTGYPGELFF. In DNA form, the CDR3 reads TGTGCCAGCAGTTCAACAGGGTACCCCGGGGAGCTGTTTTTT.